Listed below are T cell receptor beta chains from one sample, sequenced in a study of T-cell reconstitution after alpha-beta-depleted transplantation in children. TCRdb processed the PCR reads anew with MiXCR; each CDR3 protein has one entry. This table has fewer than 550,000 distinct CDR3 sequences, about an eighth appearing once. The material sequenced was PBMCs, mostly from graft donor cells, taken 180 days after TCRalphabeta/CD19-depleted stem cell transplant. The receptor set was obtained from a female patient between 2 and 10 years old who had a stem cell transplant for aplastic anemia, so the T cells may come from the graft donor. Each CDR3 is given with its conserved first and last residue. Each record gives: V gene, D gene, CDR3 protein. The D gene is left open where the match is weak.

TRBV4-3 | NA | CASSQLPGERPAETQYF
TRBV18 | NA | CASSSGLQGGGNQPQHF
TRBV7-2 | NA | CASSFPTDKRTDTQYF
TRBV7-9 | NA | CASSLTLTGKGTEAFF
TRBV28 | NA | CASSLDRDTYNSPLHF
TRBV18 | NA | CASSRDLQSLAGELFF
TRBV10-3 | NA | CAISESFLAQPNSPLHF
TRBV25-1 | NA | CASTPSGEQPQHF
TRBV28 | NA | CASGPWRASTDTQYF
TRBV13 | TRBD2 | CASSLRRLAGYNEQFF
TRBV20-1 | NA | CSAVRGGGNQPQHF